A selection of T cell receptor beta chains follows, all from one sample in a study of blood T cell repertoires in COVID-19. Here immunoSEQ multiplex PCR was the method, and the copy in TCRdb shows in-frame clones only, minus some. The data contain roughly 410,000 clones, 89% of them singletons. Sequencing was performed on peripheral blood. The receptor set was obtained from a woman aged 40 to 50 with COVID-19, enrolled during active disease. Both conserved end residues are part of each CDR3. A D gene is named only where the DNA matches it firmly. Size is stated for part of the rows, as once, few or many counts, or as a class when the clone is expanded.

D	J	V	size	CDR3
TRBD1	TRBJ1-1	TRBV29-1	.	CSARNARGQGTEAFF
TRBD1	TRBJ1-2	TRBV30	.	CAWGSGGGYGYTF
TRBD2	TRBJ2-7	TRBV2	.	CASGGTRFYEQYF
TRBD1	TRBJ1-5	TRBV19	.	CASTGTAASFNQPQHF
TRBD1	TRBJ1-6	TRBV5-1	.	CASSLVGTGNSPLHF
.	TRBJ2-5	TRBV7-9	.	CASSSRNRVQETQYF
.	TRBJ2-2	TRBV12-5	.	CASGLVIGTAYTGELFF
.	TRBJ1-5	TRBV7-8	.	CASSSTKMQATGNQPQHF
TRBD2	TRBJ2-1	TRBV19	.	CASSVKTSGNYNEQFF
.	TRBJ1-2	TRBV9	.	CASSAQGNYGYTF
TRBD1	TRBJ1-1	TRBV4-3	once	CASSLGTGGQYTEAFF
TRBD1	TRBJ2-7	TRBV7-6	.	CASSLESRFGQVRYEQYF
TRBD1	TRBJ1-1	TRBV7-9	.	CASSGQGNAEAFF
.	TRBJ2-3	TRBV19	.	CASSAGPYEVDTQYF
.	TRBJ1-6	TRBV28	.	CASTPQGNNSPLHF
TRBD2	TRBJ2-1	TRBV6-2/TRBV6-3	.	CASSSGRAHNEQFF
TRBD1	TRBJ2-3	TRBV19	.	CASNRGPTDTQYF
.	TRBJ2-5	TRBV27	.	CASSLSSHPGLQETQYF
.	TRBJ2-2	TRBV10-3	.	CAISESEGLLFF
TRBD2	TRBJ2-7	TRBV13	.	CASSPTSGRLSGEQYF
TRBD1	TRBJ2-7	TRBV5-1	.	CASSRDRVAHEQYF
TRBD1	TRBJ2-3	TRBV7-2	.	CASSQQGAPTDTQYF
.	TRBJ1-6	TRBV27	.	CASSLLQPGGSYNSPLHF
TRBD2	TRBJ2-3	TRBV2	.	CASSGWTSGTDTQYF
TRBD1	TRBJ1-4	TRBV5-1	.	CASSSGQGYEKLFF
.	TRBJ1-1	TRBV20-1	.	CSASSPPMNTEAFF
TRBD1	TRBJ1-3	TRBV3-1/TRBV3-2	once	CASSQDRQGRRGNTIYF
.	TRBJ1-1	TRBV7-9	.	CASSLGGFEAFF
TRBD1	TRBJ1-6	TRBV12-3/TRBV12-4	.	CASRYTGESPLHF
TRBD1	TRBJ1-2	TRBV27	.	CASRRAPGTANYGYTF
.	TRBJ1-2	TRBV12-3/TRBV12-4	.	CASSYPNSGYTF
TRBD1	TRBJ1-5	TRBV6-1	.	CASSVGQGAPGEPQHF
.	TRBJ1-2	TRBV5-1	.	CASSPDTNYGYTF
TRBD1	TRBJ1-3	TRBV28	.	CASSLGTATGNTIYF
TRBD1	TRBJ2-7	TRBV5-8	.	CASSLGQGVYQQYF
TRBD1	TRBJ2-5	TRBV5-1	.	CASSLFPGQQETQYF